These T cell receptor beta chains were read from a single sample in a study of cytomegalovirus exposure and HLA in healthy donors. Data came from immunoSEQ multiplex PCR; TCRdb stores just in-frame clones and leaves some out. The sample holds 120,000 or so clones, about 78% seen once. The sequencing sample was made of PBMCs. The source is a woman aged 40 to 49 in good health and CMV-seropositive. Each CDR3 is given with its conserved first and last residue. The order of the fields is V gene, clone size, J gene, D gene, CDR3 DNA, CDR3 protein. A D gene is named only where the DNA matches it firmly. Rows give clone size only sometimes, using once, few, many, or a class for an expanded clone.

v_call: TRBV11-1; clone_size: NA; j_call: TRBJ1-1; d_call: NA; cdr3_nt: TGTGCCAGCAGCCGGACAGCCATGAACACTGAAGCTTTCTTT; cdr3_aa: CASSRTAMNTEAFF
v_call: TRBV5-1; clone_size: few; j_call: TRBJ1-2; d_call: NA; cdr3_nt: TGCGCCAGCAGCTTCGTCAGACCGGACAGCTATGGCTACACCTTC; cdr3_aa: CASSFVRPDSYGYTF
v_call: TRBV7-9; clone_size: few; j_call: TRBJ1-2; d_call: NA; cdr3_nt: TGTGCCAGCAGCCCTGAACTCGGACTCTACTATGGCTACACCTTC; cdr3_aa: CASSPELGLYYGYTF
v_call: TRBV7-2; clone_size: NA; j_call: TRBJ2-7; d_call: TRBD2; cdr3_nt: TGTGCCAGCAGCCAGACTAGCGGCGGAACCTACGAGCAGTACTTC; cdr3_aa: CASSQTSGGTYEQYF
v_call: TRBV7-9; clone_size: NA; j_call: TRBJ1-2; d_call: TRBD1; cdr3_nt: TGTGCCAGCAGCGTGGGACAGGGGAACGTAGATGGCTACACCTTC; cdr3_aa: CASSVGQGNVDGYTF
v_call: TRBV27; clone_size: NA; j_call: TRBJ2-1; d_call: NA; cdr3_nt: TGTGCCAGCAGTTTTGCGGGCTACAATGAGCAGTTCTTC; cdr3_aa: CASSFAGYNEQFF
v_call: TRBV25-1; clone_size: NA; j_call: TRBJ1-5; d_call: NA; cdr3_nt: TGTGCCAGCAGTCTTGGGGGCGAGGGCAATCAGCCCCAGCATTTT; cdr3_aa: CASSLGGEGNQPQHF
v_call: TRBV5-4; clone_size: NA; j_call: TRBJ1-2; d_call: TRBD1; cdr3_nt: TGTGCCAGCAGCTTGGAAGGGGGCGCCAACTATGGCTACACCTTC; cdr3_aa: CASSLEGGANYGYTF
v_call: TRBV7-8; clone_size: many; j_call: TRBJ2-3; d_call: NA; cdr3_nt: TGTGCCAGCAGCTCCACGGATGGGACACTCGGGGCAGATACGCAGTATTTT; cdr3_aa: CASSSTDGTLGADTQYF
v_call: TRBV20-1; clone_size: NA; j_call: TRBJ2-3; d_call: NA; cdr3_nt: TGCAGTGCTACTAGCACAGATACGCAGTATTTT; cdr3_aa: CSATSTDTQYF
v_call: TRBV6-5; clone_size: NA; j_call: TRBJ1-6; d_call: TRBD1; cdr3_nt: TGTGCCAGCAGTTTTGACAGGGGGCTAAATTCACCCCTCCACTTT; cdr3_aa: CASSFDRGLNSPLHF
v_call: TRBV6-5; clone_size: NA; j_call: TRBJ2-1; d_call: NA; cdr3_nt: TGTGCCAGCAGATCCAGGGAGGAATCGAATGAGCAGTTCTTC; cdr3_aa: CASRSREESNEQFF
v_call: TRBV7-8; clone_size: NA; j_call: TRBJ2-1; d_call: TRBD1; cdr3_nt: TGTGCCAGCAGCTTAGAGCCGGCTCGTTCGGGGACAGGGGAGCAGTTCTTC; cdr3_aa: CASSLEPARSGTGEQFF
v_call: TRBV7-2; clone_size: NA; j_call: TRBJ2-7; d_call: NA; cdr3_nt: TGTGCCAGCACCTCGGGGTCCTACGAGCAGTACTTC; cdr3_aa: CASTSGSYEQYF
v_call: TRBV4-3; clone_size: NA; j_call: TRBJ1-2; d_call: NA; cdr3_nt: TGCGCCAGCAGCCAAGAAGTATTAGGGGAACCAGGACGGACCTCTAACTATGGCTACACCTTC; cdr3_aa: CASSQEVLGEPGRTSNYGYTF
v_call: TRBV9; clone_size: NA; j_call: TRBJ2-1; d_call: NA; cdr3_nt: TGTGCCAGCAGCTCTAGAGGGGGGGATTGGGATGAGCAGTTCTTC; cdr3_aa: CASSSRGGDWDEQFF
v_call: TRBV5-4; clone_size: once; j_call: TRBJ2-1; d_call: TRBD2; cdr3_nt: TGTGCCAGCAGCCTCCCCGGGACTACCAATGAGCAGTTCTTC; cdr3_aa: CASSLPGTTNEQFF
v_call: TRBV7-7; clone_size: NA; j_call: TRBJ1-4; d_call: NA; cdr3_nt: TGTGCTAGCAGCCCAGGGGCGGGTGAAAAACTGTTTTTT; cdr3_aa: CASSPGAGEKLFF
v_call: TRBV7-6; clone_size: NA; j_call: TRBJ2-5; d_call: TRBD2; cdr3_nt: TGTGCCAGCAGCTTTAGCGGGGGAGAGACCCAGTACTTC; cdr3_aa: CASSFSGGETQYF
v_call: TRBV20-1; clone_size: NA; j_call: TRBJ1-2; d_call: NA; cdr3_nt: TGCAGTGTTATTAGGACTTATGGCTACACCTTC; cdr3_aa: CSVIRTYGYTF
v_call: TRBV7-2; clone_size: once; j_call: TRBJ2-5; d_call: TRBD1; cdr3_nt: TGTGCCAGCAGCCGGGGACAGGAAGAGACCCAGTACTTC; cdr3_aa: CASSRGQEETQYF
v_call: TRBV4-3; clone_size: NA; j_call: TRBJ2-2; d_call: NA; cdr3_nt: TGCGCCAGCAGCCAAGCTCTGCAGGGTGCCGGGGAGCTGTTTTTT; cdr3_aa: CASSQALQGAGELFF
v_call: TRBV28; clone_size: NA; j_call: TRBJ1-6; d_call: TRBD1; cdr3_nt: TGTGCCAGCAGAATTACGGACAGGGATTCACCCCTCCACTTT; cdr3_aa: CASRITDRDSPLHF
v_call: TRBV7-8; clone_size: NA; j_call: TRBJ2-7; d_call: NA; cdr3_nt: TGTGCCAGCAGCGCCCGGGACGGGGGCTACGAGCAGTACTTC; cdr3_aa: CASSARDGGYEQYF
v_call: TRBV7-9; clone_size: NA; j_call: TRBJ2-7; d_call: NA; cdr3_nt: TGTGCCAGCAGCTTAGCGCAAAACAACTACGAGCAGTACTTC; cdr3_aa: CASSLAQNNYEQYF
v_call: TRBV5-1; clone_size: NA; j_call: TRBJ1-4; d_call: TRBD1; cdr3_nt: TGCGCCAGCAGCTTGGGACAGGGAAATGAAAAACTGTTTTTT; cdr3_aa: CASSLGQGNEKLFF
v_call: TRBV5-6; clone_size: NA; j_call: TRBJ2-7; d_call: NA; cdr3_nt: TGTGCCAGCAGCCCTGCGTGGAGGCCCTACGAGCAGTACTTC; cdr3_aa: CASSPAWRPYEQYF
v_call: TRBV6-5; clone_size: NA; j_call: TRBJ1-2; d_call: NA; cdr3_nt: TGTGCCAGCAGTTACTCCCCTCAGTTGATCTATGGCTACACCTTC; cdr3_aa: CASSYSPQLIYGYTF
v_call: TRBV5-6; clone_size: NA; j_call: TRBJ2-7; d_call: TRBD1; cdr3_nt: TGTGCCAGCAGCTCGACGGGACAGGGATACTACGAGCAGTACTTC; cdr3_aa: CASSSTGQGYYEQYF
v_call: TRBV6-1; clone_size: NA; j_call: TRBJ2-7; d_call: NA; cdr3_nt: TGTGCCAGCAGTGAAGCGCTTCTCGGGAGATTCGACTTC; cdr3_aa: CASSEALLGRFDF
v_call: TRBV13; clone_size: NA; j_call: TRBJ2-1; d_call: TRBD1; cdr3_nt: TGTGCCAGCAGCCTCGGGACAGGCAATGAGCAGTTCTTC; cdr3_aa: CASSLGTGNEQFF
v_call: TRBV10-3; clone_size: NA; j_call: TRBJ2-3; d_call: TRBD2; cdr3_nt: TGTGCCATCAGTGATGGTACTAGCGGGGGGTCAGATACGCAGTATTTT; cdr3_aa: CAISDGTSGGSDTQYF
v_call: TRBV21-1; clone_size: NA; j_call: TRBJ1-4; d_call: NA; cdr3_nt: TGTGCCAGCCGGGGGGGCCACTTGAAAGAAAAACTGTTTTTT; cdr3_aa: CASRGGHLKEKLFF
v_call: TRBV4-3; clone_size: NA; j_call: TRBJ2-5; d_call: NA; cdr3_nt: TGCGCCAGCAGCCAAGACGCGGGGGCAGGGGTTCGAGAGACCCAGTACTTC; cdr3_aa: CASSQDAGAGVRETQYF
v_call: TRBV7-9; clone_size: NA; j_call: TRBJ2-1; d_call: TRBD2; cdr3_nt: TGTGCCAGCAGCCCCTACGGGACTAGCGGAAACAATGAGCAGTTCTTC; cdr3_aa: CASSPYGTSGNNEQFF
v_call: TRBV25-1; clone_size: few; j_call: TRBJ1-3; d_call: NA; cdr3_nt: TGTGCCAGCAGTGAGGAGGGATACGGAAACACCATATATTTT; cdr3_aa: CASSEEGYGNTIYF
v_call: TRBV11-2; clone_size: NA; j_call: TRBJ2-7; d_call: NA; cdr3_nt: TGTGCCAGCAGCTTGGCAGTCTACGAGCAGTACTTC; cdr3_aa: CASSLAVYEQYF
v_call: TRBV11-2; clone_size: NA; j_call: TRBJ2-1; d_call: TRBD1; cdr3_nt: TGTGCCAGCAGCTCAGGACAGGGGGAAGATGTGTCCTACAATGAGCAGTTCTTC; cdr3_aa: CASSSGQGEDVSYNEQFF
v_call: TRBV10-3; clone_size: few; j_call: TRBJ1-4; d_call: NA; cdr3_nt: TGTGCCATCAGTGAGGACAACGGTGGGGAAAAACTGTTTTTT; cdr3_aa: CAISEDNGGEKLFF
v_call: TRBV5-1; clone_size: NA; j_call: TRBJ2-3; d_call: TRBD2; cdr3_nt: TGCGCCAGCAGCCGGACTAGCGGGGGGGTGATTTCGCAGTATTTT; cdr3_aa: CASSRTSGGVISQYF